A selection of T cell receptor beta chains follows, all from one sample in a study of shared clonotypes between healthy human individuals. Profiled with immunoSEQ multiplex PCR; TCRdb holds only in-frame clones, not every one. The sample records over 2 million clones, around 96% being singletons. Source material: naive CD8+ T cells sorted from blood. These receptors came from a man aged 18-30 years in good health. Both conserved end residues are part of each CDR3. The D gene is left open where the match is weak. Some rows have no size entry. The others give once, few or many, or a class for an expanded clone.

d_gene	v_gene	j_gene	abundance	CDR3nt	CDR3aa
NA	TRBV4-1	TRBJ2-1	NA	TGCGCCAGCAGCCAAGAGTTAGGGGGGTACAATGAGCAGTTCTTC	CASSQELGGYNEQFF
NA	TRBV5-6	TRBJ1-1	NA	TGTGCCAGCAGTTCAGAGGGGGTGGGCACTGAAGCTTTCTTT	CASSSEGVGTEAFF
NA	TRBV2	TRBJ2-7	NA	TGTGCCAGCAGTGATAGCTCAGAAGTATCCCACGAGCAGTACTTC	CASSDSSEVSHEQYF
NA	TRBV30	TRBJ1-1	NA	TGTGCCTGGATTACATGGACTTCCGAAGCTTTCTTT	CAWITWTSEAFF
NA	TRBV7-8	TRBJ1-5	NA	TGTGCCAGCAGCTTAAGTTACGGGTTCAATCAGCCCCAGCATTTT	CASSLSYGFNQPQHF
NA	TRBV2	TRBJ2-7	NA	TGTGCCAGCAACCTCGTTCCGAATGACGAGCAGTACTTC	CASNLVPNDEQYF
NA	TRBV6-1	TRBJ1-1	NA	TGTGCCAGCAGTGAATTAGTGGGGGCAAACAGTGAAGCTTTCTTT	CASSELVGANSEAFF
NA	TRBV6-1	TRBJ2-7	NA	TGTGCCAGCAGTGAAGCTAGGCCCTACGAGCAGTACTTC	CASSEARPYEQYF
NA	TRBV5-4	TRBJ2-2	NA	TGTGCCAGCAGCTGGGGAACCGGGGAGCTGTTTTTT	CASSWGTGELFF
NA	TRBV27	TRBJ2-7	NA	TGTGCCAGCAGTTTAATGTGGGGCTCCTACGAGCAGTACTTC	CASSLMWGSYEQYF
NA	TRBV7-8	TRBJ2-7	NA	TGTGCCAGCAGCTTAGCGGGGGGACAGAACTCCTACGAGCAGTACTTC	CASSLAGGQNSYEQYF
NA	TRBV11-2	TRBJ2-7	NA	TGTGCCAGCAGCTTAGTTGGTCCACCTAATGGTTTGTACTTC	CASSLVGPPNGLYF
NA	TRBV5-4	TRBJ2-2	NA	TGTGCCAGCAGCTCCCATTTCACCGGGGAGCTGTTTTTT	CASSSHFTGELFF
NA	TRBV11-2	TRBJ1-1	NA	TGTGCCAGCAGCTCAGTTGTCGGCAGGAACACTGAAGCTTTCTTT	CASSSVVGRNTEAFF
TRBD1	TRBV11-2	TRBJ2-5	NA	TGTGCCGTGAGAGAGACAGGGCTCTGGGAGACCCAGTACTTC	CAVRETGLWETQYF
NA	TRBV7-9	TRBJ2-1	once	TGTGCCAGCAGCTTCGTCTCCAGCGGGTCATACAATGAGCAGTTCTTC	CASSFVSSGSYNEQFF